These 2 T cell receptor beta chains share one sample of origin, sequenced in a study of beta chain features in type 1 diabetes. General study findings and limits: Within each of all four CD4+ subsets, Type 1 diabetes patients had TCRB CDR3s that were moderately but significantly shorter.

These receptors are not linked to any known antigen. Sequencing targeted expressed TCRB transcripts, as all isolated RNA had been reverse transcribed. Generated by immunoSEQ multiplex PCR, the TCRdb table keeps only in-frame clones and is missing some. The data hold 600,000 to 700,000 clones, with around 12% observed a single time. Sequenced material: naive CD4+ T cells from blood. The origin of the receptors is a man aged 25-45 years with type 1 diabetes.

There are a few counts of this clone. The chain couples TRBV7-9 to TRBJ1-2; D is unclear. CDR3 length: 15 amino acids. V was cut by 3 bases and J by 4 bases, with 15 bases left in between. Germline V CDR1 and CDR2: SEHNR, FQNEAQ (reference sequence). CDR3 in DNA: TGTGCCAGCAGCTTTATCCGTAGGGTGGGCTATGGCTACACCTTC. The encoded protein is CASSFIRRVGYGYTF.

This clone came up many times. This rearrangement joins TRBV18 to TRBJ2-4, with a weak D call TRBD1 (5 bases). Germline CDR1 reads KGHSH; CDR2 reads LQKENI. The CDR3 consists of 15 residues. Deletions cut 6 bases from V and 0 bases from J, with 12 bases between. CDR3 in amino acids: CASSQGTGAKNIQYF. Written as DNA, the CDR3 is TGTGCCAGCTCGCAGGGTACCGGAGCCAAAAACATTCAGTACTTC.